A selection of T cell receptor beta chains follows, all from one sample in a study of cytotoxic CD8 clonotypes in ibrutinib-treated CLL. Method: immunoSEQ multiplex PCR; TCRdb's copy keeps in-frame clones and lacks some. The sample has approximately 190,000 clones, 65% to 80% seen once; the top ten hold roughly 6.4%. The source material was PBMCs, sampled after 12 months of ibrutinib treatment. The receptors were gathered from a human donor with chronic lymphocytic leukemia. Each CDR3 is given with its conserved first and last residue. A D gene is named only where the DNA matches it firmly. Some rows mark clone size as missing; the rest say once, few, many or name a class of expanded clone.

CDR3 DNA: TGTGCCAGCAGCCGCGGGGACGCAGGCACAGATACGCAGTATTTT
CDR3 protein: CASSRGDAGTDTQYF
V gene: TRBV7-2
J gene: TRBJ2-3
D gene: -
clone size: -

CDR3 DNA: TGTGCCACTAGTCAGTCGGGACAGGGGGACAATCAGCCCCAGCATTTT
CDR3 protein: CATSQSGQGDNQPQHF
V gene: TRBV15
J gene: TRBJ1-5
D gene: TRBD1
clone size: -

CDR3 DNA: TGTGCCAGCTCACCCTTTGAGAATGAAAAACTGTTTTTT
CDR3 protein: CASSPFENEKLFF
V gene: TRBV18
J gene: TRBJ1-4
D gene: -
clone size: few

CDR3 DNA: TGCGCCAGCAGCTTAACAGGGGGCGCTGGGGAAAAACTGTTTTTT
CDR3 protein: CASSLTGGAGEKLFF
V gene: TRBV5-1
J gene: TRBJ1-4
D gene: TRBD1
clone size: -

CDR3 DNA: TGTGCCAGCAGTGTCGTTCCGGGGATCGATCAGCCCCAGCATTTT
CDR3 protein: CASSVVPGIDQPQHF
V gene: TRBV6-1
J gene: TRBJ1-5
D gene: -
clone size: -

CDR3 DNA: TGTGCCAGCAGCGGGGGAAGGGGGCCAGATACGCAGTATTTT
CDR3 protein: CASSGGRGPDTQYF
V gene: TRBV7-2
J gene: TRBJ2-3
D gene: TRBD1
clone size: -

CDR3 DNA: TGTGCCAGCAGCTCAAGACAGGGGGTGGGCGAAGCTTTCTTT
CDR3 protein: CASSSRQGVGEAFF
V gene: TRBV7-8
J gene: TRBJ1-1
D gene: TRBD1
clone size: -

CDR3 DNA: TGTGCCAGCAGTTGGGACAGGCACTACGAGCAGTACTTC
CDR3 protein: CASSWDRHYEQYF
V gene: TRBV2
J gene: TRBJ2-7
D gene: TRBD1
clone size: -

CDR3 DNA: TGTGCCAGCAGCTCCGGGAGCCACGAGCAGTACTTC
CDR3 protein: CASSSGSHEQYF
V gene: TRBV7-2
J gene: TRBJ2-7
D gene: -
clone size: -

CDR3 DNA: TGTGCCAGCAGCTCCGGGGGACGGAGGAACACTGAAGCTTTCTTT
CDR3 protein: CASSSGGRRNTEAFF
V gene: TRBV13
J gene: TRBJ1-1
D gene: -
clone size: -

CDR3 DNA: TGTGCCAGCTCAGAGGTCGTCGACGCCTACGGGTATCGTCAGCCCCAGCATTTT
CDR3 protein: CASSEVVDAYGYRQPQHF
V gene: TRBV18
J gene: TRBJ1-5
D gene: -
clone size: -

CDR3 DNA: TGCGCCAGCAGTGAGAAAGTGGGAGGCCCCTCCTACGAGCAGTACTTC
CDR3 protein: CASSEKVGGPSYEQYF
V gene: TRBV10-1
J gene: TRBJ2-7
D gene: -
clone size: -